This T cell receptor (beta chain) was obtained from a study of cytomegalovirus exposure and HLA in healthy donors. Whole-study results and caveats: V- and J-gene trimming in TCR beta was tied to a missense DCLRE1C variant by an analysis performed later.

A remark on this clone: Its target is unknown.

The CDR3 sequence is 14 residues long. The V end lost 5 bases, the J end lost 0 bases, and 9 bases lay between the germline ends. Germline loops: CDR1 WNHNN, CDR2 SYGVQD (reference sequence). Researchers ran the PCR with 60 Vbeta and 13 Jbeta primers. The protocol was immunoSEQ multiplex PCR, while the TCRdb copy is restricted to in-frame clones and leaves out a portion. This table holds 150,000 to 200,000 clones, 80% found once. What was sequenced was PBMCs. The chain carries TRBV10-1 and TRBJ2-3, with unresolved D. This TCR was sampled from a man aged 30 to 39 in good health and CMV-seronegative. CDR3 protein: CASSRRLSTDTQYF. The DNA of the CDR3 is TGCGCCAGCAGTAGGCGACTGAGCACAGATACGCAGTATTTT.